These 12 T cell receptor beta chains originate from one sample sequenced in a study of T cells in Graves' hyperthyroidism and ophthalmopathy. TCR beta CDR3 regions were amplified from RNA transcripts. HTBI primers were used for first-round RT-PCR of the TCR CDR3. TCRdb used MiXCR to reprocess the multiplex PCR reads, holding one entry per CDR3 protein. The sample has about 600,000 distinct CDR3 sequences, 16% seen once. Sequencing input: blood. These receptors were collected from a woman in her 40s with Graves' ophthalmopathy.

The genes are TRBV6-1 and TRBJ1-4, with 7 bases fitting TRBD1. From germline, CDR1 is MNHNS and CDR2 SASEGT. This CDR3 contains 15 residues. With 5 bases clipped from V and 7 bases from J, the junction kept 10 bases outside the gene matches. The CDR3 nucleotides are TGTGCCAGCAGTCGCCGACAGGGACTCAGTGAAAAACTGTTTTTT. It specifies CASSRRQGLSEKLFF.

This clonotype occurred many times. The chain couples TRBV27 to TRBJ2-3; possibly TRBD2 for D (5 bases). From germline, CDR1 is MNHEY and CDR2 SMNVEV (reference sequence). This CDR3 is built from 15 residues. V was trimmed by 8 bases and J by 0 bases, leaving 15 bases between them. CDR3 in DNA: TGTGCCAGCTTACCCTTAGCGACTAGCACAGATACGCAGTATTTT. It specifies CASLPLATSTDTQYF.

V usage is TRBV12-3 or TRBV12-4 and J usage is TRBJ2-7; 9 positions agree with TRBD2. V lost 6 bases to trimming and J lost 7 bases; unmatched junction nucleotides: 4. The CDR3 is 12 residues long. The CDR3 protein is CASSRSGGEQYF. The CDR3 nucleotides read TGTGCCAGCAGCCGGAGCGGGGGGGAGCAGTACTTC.

J is TRBJ2-7 and V is TRBV5-8, with TRBD1 as a possible D gene (5 bases). In germline, CDR1 is SGHTS, CDR2 YDEGEE. The ends were cut back, 1 base at V and 2 bases at J, with 10 bases in the middle. The CDR3 has 14 amino acids. This CDR3 is CASSLSADTYEQYF. In DNA, the CDR3 is TGTGCCAGCAGCTTGTCGGCGGACACCTACGAGCAGTACTTC.

This clonotype was observed many times. The genes are TRBV20-1 and TRBJ2-7, with D unresolved. Germline V gene lookup returns CDR1 DFQATT and CDR2 SNEGSKA (reference sequence). The CDR3 covers 11 residues. Trimming pared 4 bases from V and 7 bases from J, leaving 11 bases between. The CDR3 is CSAIKQREQYF. CDR3 DNA: TGCAGTGCTATAAAGCAGAGGGAGCAGTACTTC.

The rearrangement joins TRBV19 to TRBJ1-2; D is possibly TRBD1 (5 bases). Looked up from germline, CDR1 is LNHDA and CDR2 is SQIVND (reference sequence). Trimming cost V 5 bases and J 7 bases, with 11 bases left between them. This CDR3 has 12 residues. The CDR3 nucleotides read TGTGCCAGTAGTCTCTCAGGGAGTGGCTACACCTTC. Residues: CASSLSGSGYTF.

This sequence joins TRBV29-1 and TRBJ1-2; 8 bases are shared with TRBD1. Trimming at V came to 6 bases and at J to 3 bases, leaving 6 bases not matched to a gene. CDR1 is SQVTM and CDR2 is ANQGSEA in the germline V gene. The CDR3 runs to 13 residues. The CDR3 DNA sequence: TGCAGCGTGTTACAGGGGGGGGACTATGGCTACACCTTC. Translated, it gives CSVLQGGDYGYTF.

This clonotype was recorded at least ten times. This sequence joins TRBV28 and TRBJ1-5, with a weak D call TRBD1 (6 bases). With 5 bases removed from V and 5 bases from J, the gap between germline ends came to 16 bases. Germline lookup yields CDR1 MDHEN and CDR2 SYDVKM. The CDR3 consists of 15 residues. As DNA, the CDR3 is TGTGCCAGCAGTACCTCGGGGGCAGAGGATCAGCCCCAGCATTTT. It yields the protein CASSTSGAEDQPQHF. Together with reference TRBV28 and TRBJ1-5, the CDR3 gives the full variable domain: DVKVTQSSRYLVKRTGEKVFLECVQDMDHENMFWYRQDPGLGLRLIYFSYDVKMKEKGDIPEGYSVSREKKERFSLILESASTNQTSMYLCASSTSGAEDQPQHFGDGTRLSIL.

This sequence joins TRBV4-2 and TRBJ2-1, with 9 positions matching TRBD1. The CDR3 length is 16 residues. From germline, CDR1 is LGHNA and CDR2 YNFKEQ. V lost 4 bases and J lost 4; bases outside the gene matches: 8. CDR3 sequence reads: CASSPTGTGIYNEQFF. In DNA, the CDR3 is TGTGCCAGCAGCCCCACCGGGACAGGGATATACAATGAGCAGTTCTTC.

This clonotype was detected many times. The rearrangement links TRBV13 to TRBJ2-5, with D perhaps matching TRBD1 (6 bases). The CDR3 is made up of 15 amino acids. Germline assignment: CDR1 PRHDT and CDR2 FYEKMQ (reference sequence). V shed 5 bases and J shed 3 bases, with 16 bases lying between them. CDR3 DNA sequence: TGTGCCAGCAGCCGAAGACAGGCCCGTGAAGAGACCCAGTACTTC. It is translated as CASSRRQAREETQYF.

This clonotype has ten or more counts. The junction does not match germline at one end; this may be a read error. The chain is built from TRBV5-1 and TRBJ1-1; D gene unclear. This CDR3 has 13 amino acids. The V gene's germline CDR1 is SGHRS and CDR2 YFSETQ. Here the CDR3 reads CASSLGMNTEAFF. CDR3 in DNA: TGTGCCAGCAGCTTGGGGATGAACACTGAAGCTTTCTTT.

The table lists this clonotype with many counts. The chain links TRBV5-1 to TRBJ2-5; maybe TRBD2 (6 bases). From germline, CDR1 is SGHRS and CDR2 YFSETQ. This CDR3 region has 17 residues. Trimming pared 0 bases from V and 0 bases from J, leaving 15 bases between. The CDR3 DNA reads as TGCGCCAGCAGCTTGGCCTCGACGGGACTGTACCAAGAGACCCAGTACTTC. It translates to CASSLASTGLYQETQYF.